A single sample gave rise to the 3 T cell receptor beta chains below, sequenced in a study of T cell responses to AZD1222 COVID-19 vaccine. The assay was immunoSEQ multiplex PCR, and TCRdb's table has in-frame clones only and misses some. This sample carries over 85,000 clones, about 85% of them seen once, and the ten largest clones take approximately 3.5%. Material: peripheral blood, obtained on day 0 of AZD1222 vaccination. These TCRs come from an adult in good health.

V usage is TRBV19 and J usage is TRBJ1-5; D might be TRBD1 (5 bases). CDR1 and CDR2 (germline): LNHDA, SQIVND (reference sequence). Trimming took 10 bases from V and 5 from J, leaving 15 bases between them. The CDR3 loop spans 13 amino acids. For the CDR3, the DNA is TGTGCCATCCCGGGACTGTGGGATCAGCCCCAGCATTTT. It codes for CAIPGLWDQPQHF.

The chain is built from TRBV2 and TRBJ1-5, with a tentative D call TRBD1 (6 bases). Germline CDR1 SNHLY, CDR2 FYNNEI. CDR3 size: 17 residues. Trimming took 0 bases from V and 7 from J, leaving 19 bases between them. CDR3 amino acids: CASSEALIIQGGQPQHF. The CDR3 nucleotides read TGTGCCAGCAGTGAAGCGCTTATTATACAGGGCGGACAGCCCCAGCATTTT.

This rearrangement joins TRBV5-8 to TRBJ1-4, with D possibly TRBD1 on 5 matching bases. The V end was cut by 0 bases, the J end by 11 bases, with 8 bases between. Per germline, CDR1 SGHTS and CDR2 YDEGEE. The CDR3 sequence is 12 residues long. CDR3 sequence: CASSLAGGKLFF. In DNA form, the CDR3 reads TGTGCCAGCAGCTTGGCGGGGGGGAAACTGTTTTTT. Combining the CDR3 with reference TRBV5-8 and TRBJ1-4 gives the whole variable domain EAGVTQSPTHLIKTRGQQATLRCSPISGHTSVYWYQQALGLGLQFLLWYDEGEERNRGNFPPRFSGRQFPNYSSELNVNALELEDSALYLCASSLAGGKLFFGSGTQLSVL.